The next 30 T cell receptor beta chains were all read from a single sample in a study of blood T cell repertoires in COVID-19. Assay: immunoSEQ multiplex PCR; the TCRdb copy retains only in-frame clones and omits some. The sample yields some 270,000 clones, 85% seen once. Source material: PBMCs or T cells enriched from blood (not recorded which). The receptors were sampled from a woman aged 45 to 65 with acute COVID-19.

This clone has only a few counts. The chain combines TRBV5-1 with TRBJ2-2, with 9 positions matching TRBD2. V dropped 1 base and J dropped 4; count of bases not matched to a gene: 8. Germline V gives CDR1 SGHRS, CDR2 YFSETQ. The CDR3 loop spans 17 amino acids. CDR3 DNA sequence: TGCGCCAGCAGCTTGCTGGCGGGGGGGCAGGGCACCGGGGAGCTGTTTTTT. This sequence encodes CASSLLAGGQGTGELFF. Full variable domain (rest looked up from reference TRBV5-1 and TRBJ2-2): KAGVTQTPRYLIKTRGQQVTLSCSPISGHRSVSWYQQTPGQGLQFLFEYFSETQRNKGNFPGRFSGRQFSNSRSEMNVSTLELGDSALYLCASSLLAGGQGTGELFFGEGSRLTVL.

V gene TRBV10-3 combines with J gene TRBJ1-2; 7 nucleotides match TRBD1. Germline V CDR1 and CDR2: ENHRY, SYGVKD. V shed 0 bases and J 3 bases; nucleotides not matched to a gene: 4. The CDR3 sequence is 15 residues long. The CDR3 DNA sequence: TGTGCCATCAGTGAGTCGGCAGGGGGAGACTATGGCTACACCTTC. Protein sequence: CAISESAGGDYGYTF.

The rearrangement links TRBV12-5 to TRBJ1-2, with D unclear. The CDR3 has 15 amino acids. CDR1 and CDR2 from the germline V gene are LGHNT and FRNRAP. V was clipped by 0 bases and J by 5 bases, with 13 bases between them. CDR3 sequence reads: CASGLVRRETYGYTF. For the CDR3, the DNA is TGTGCTAGTGGTTTGGTACGACGGGAGACTTATGGCTACACCTTC. The entire variable domain, with the rest obtained from reference TRBV12-5 and TRBJ1-2, is as follows: DARVTQTPRHKVTEMGQEVTMRCQPILGHNTVFWYRQTMMQGLELLAYFRNRAPLDDSGMPKDRFSAEMPDATLATLKIQPSEPRDSAVYFCASGLVRRETYGYTFGSGTRLTVV.

This chain links TRBV4-3 with TRBJ1-1; TRBD1 agrees at 7 bases. CDR1 and CDR2 from the germline V gene are LGHNA and YSLEER. V dropped 0 bases and J dropped 4; count of bases not matched to a gene: 20. This CDR3 has 20 amino acids. This CDR3 is CASSQDGAQPGQFIFTEAFF. CDR3 nucleotide sequence: TGCGCCAGCAGCCAAGATGGGGCCCAACCGGGACAGTTCATCTTCACTGAAGCTTTCTTT.

This chain links TRBV6-5 with TRBJ1-2; D not resolved. Germline values: CDR1 MNHEY, CDR2 SVGAGI. The CDR3 is made up of 15 amino acids. V shed 4 bases and J shed 4 bases, with 16 bases lying between them. The CDR3 nucleotides read TGTGCCAGCAGTTCCCCAGGAGCGGGGATCTATGGCTACACCTTC. Protein sequence: CASSSPGAGIYGYTF.

This chain connects TRBV29-1 to TRBJ1-3; TRBD1 matches at 10 bases. The CDR3 has 13 amino acids. With 7 bases clipped from V and 3 bases from J, the junction kept 3 bases outside the gene matches. Germline values: CDR1 SQVTM, CDR2 ANQGSEA. This chain's CDR3 is CSGRDRGGNTIYF. The CDR3 bases are TGCAGCGGCCGGGACAGGGGTGGAAACACCATATATTTT.

The chain employs TRBV4-1 and TRBJ1-2; D gene ambiguous. The CDR3 totals 13 residues. Germline V gene lookup returns CDR1 MGHRA and CDR2 YSYEKL. V lost 0 bases to trimming and J lost 6 bases, with 8 bases between them. The CDR3 reads CASSQDTGNGYTF. The CDR3 DNA is TGCGCCAGCAGCCAAGATACGGGGAATGGCTACACCTTC.

This CDR3 reads CASSYLQNTEAFF. The CDR3 DNA reads TGTGCCAGCAGTTACTTACAAAACACTGAAGCTTTCTTT. V gene TRBV6-5 combines with J gene TRBJ1-1; D uncertain. The CDR3 length is 13 residues. The V end was cut by 1 base, the J end by 2 bases, with 5 bases between. From germline, CDR1 is MNHEY and CDR2 SVGAGI.

This rearrangement joins TRBV27 to TRBJ1-5; 8 positions match TRBD1. Germline CDR1 MNHEY, CDR2 SMNVEV (reference sequence). Unmatched junction bases numbered 2, after V lost 5 bases and J lost 5 bases. The CDR3 runs 13 residues. The CDR3 coding sequence is TGTGCCAGCAGTAGACAGGGGTATCAGCCCCAGCATTTT. As protein: CASSRQGYQPQHF.

This chain links TRBV19 with TRBJ2-5; 8 bases agree with TRBD2. CDR3 length: 14 amino acids. The V gene's germline CDR1 is LNHDA and CDR2 SQIVND (reference sequence). After removal of 6 bases from V and 5 bases from J, the junction contained 8 bases not matched to a gene. The CDR3 protein is CASSAGGPGETQYF. The CDR3 nucleotides are TGTGCCAGTAGCGCGGGGGGTCCTGGGGAGACCCAGTACTTC. The complete variable domain, with remaining parts taken from reference TRBV19 and TRBJ2-5, reads DGGITQSPKYLFRKEGQNVTLSCEQNLNHDAMYWYRQDPGQGLRLIYYSQIVNDFQKGDIAEGYSVSREKKESFPLTVTSAQKNPTAFYLCASSAGGPGETQYFGPGTRLLVL.

In nucleotides, the CDR3 is TGTGCCAGCAGCTGGGGTATAGGGGTGGGCGAGCAGTACTTC. This encodes CASSWGIGVGEQYF. The genes are TRBV7-2 and TRBJ2-7, with D maybe TRBD1 (5 bases). Trimming stripped 4 bases from V and 6 bases from J, with 16 bases between. The germline V gene has CDR1 SGHTA and CDR2 FQGNSA. The CDR3 contains 14 residues.

The rearrangement links TRBV15 to TRBJ1-4; tentatively, D is TRBD1 (6 bases). This CDR3 is built from 15 residues. The germline CDR1 and CDR2 sequences are LNHNV and YYDKDF (reference sequence). Trimming shortened V by 2 bases and J by 8 bases, and 15 bases separated the two germline ends. The CDR3 DNA reads as TGTGCCACCAGCAGACAGGGGTTCCAGGAGGAAAAACTGTTTTTT. Translating it yields CATSRQGFQEEKLFF.

The V call is TRBV11-2, the J call TRBJ1-6, with D possibly being TRBD1 (5 bases). CDR3 length: 15 residues. The ends were cut back, 0 bases at V and 10 bases at J, with 13 bases in the middle. Germline V gene data show CDR1 as SGHAT and CDR2 as FQNNGV. The CDR3: CASSLEGAGNSPLHF. For the CDR3, the DNA is TGTGCCAGCAGCTTAGAAGGGGCAGGGAACTCACCCCTCCACTTT.

The chain uses TRBV19 and TRBJ2-3; D not resolved. This CDR3 spans 14 amino acids. The germline CDR1 and CDR2 sequences are LNHDA and SQIVND (reference sequence). Trimming took off 10 bases at V and 3 bases at J, with 17 bases between the two ends. The CDR3 here is CATSLGPMTDTQYF. In DNA form, the CDR3 reads TGTGCCACCTCGCTAGGCCCGATGACAGATACGCAGTATTTT.

The chain joins TRBV19 to TRBJ2-3; tentative D call: TRBD1 (5 bases). Between the trimmed V and J ends, which lost 3 bases and 0 bases, there was a span of 10 bases. Looked up from germline, CDR1 is LNHDA and CDR2 is SQIVND (reference sequence). CDR3 size: 15 residues. CDR3 protein: CASSMEQVSTDTQYF. The CDR3 DNA reads as TGTGCCAGTAGTATGGAACAGGTCAGCACAGATACGCAGTATTTT.

The chain joins TRBV19 to TRBJ1-5, with 12 positions matching TRBD1. Germline V gene lookup returns CDR1 LNHDA and CDR2 SQIVND (reference sequence). The CDR3 covers 16 residues. V dropped 3 bases and J dropped 6; count of bases not matched to a gene: 6. CDR3 sequence: CASSIPGQGARQPQHF. The CDR3 DNA follows: TGTGCCAGTAGTATTCCGGGACAGGGGGCGCGTCAGCCCCAGCATTTT.

This chain connects TRBV6-2 or TRBV6-3 to TRBJ1-5; 8 nucleotides align to TRBD1. Germline V lookup: CDR1 MNHEY, CDR2 SVGEGT. The length of the CDR3 is 18 residues. The J segment lost 6 bases and the V segment lost 5 bases, leaving 18 bases of the junction unmatched. The DNA for the CDR3 is TGTGCCAGCAGTAAGCCGGGACAGGACGCCTCTGGGCGTCAGCCCCAGCATTTT. Protein product: CASSKPGQDASGRQPQHF.

The chain couples TRBV11-2 to TRBJ2-5; D unclear. The germline CDR1 and CDR2 sequences are SGHAT and FQNNGV. The CDR3 loop spans 15 amino acids. V lost 4 bases and J lost 2, with 14 bases in between. CDR3 amino acids: CASSSPRETQETQYF. The CDR3 DNA is TGTGCCAGCAGCTCCCCTCGAGAGACTCAAGAGACCCAGTACTTC.

The chain has TRBV12-3 or TRBV12-4 and TRBJ2-3; D gene uncertain. V was pared by 7 bases and J by 2 bases, with 7 bases between. This CDR3 contains 12 residues. The CDR3 sequence is CASTPLTDTQYF. CDR3 in DNA: TGTGCCAGCACCCCCCTCACAGATACGCAGTATTTT.

The rearrangement links TRBV19 to TRBJ2-1, with 8 bases matching TRBD2. Germline values: CDR1 LNHDA, CDR2 SQIVND (reference sequence). Trimming at V came to 5 bases and at J to 4 bases, leaving 4 bases not matched to a gene. This CDR3 comprises 14 residues. DNA for the CDR3: TGTGCCAGTAGTCCGGGACTAGAGTACAATGAGCAGTTCTTC. Protein: CASSPGLEYNEQFF. Full variable domain (missing parts from reference TRBV19 and TRBJ2-1): DGGITQSPKYLFRKEGQNVTLSCEQNLNHDAMYWYRQDPGQGLRLIYYSQIVNDFQKGDIAEGYSVSREKKESFPLTVTSAQKNPTAFYLCASSPGLEYNEQFFGPGTRLTVL.

CDR3 loop: CASSPPDLDTQYF. CDR3 nucleotides: TGTGCCAGCAGCCCCCCAGATCTCGATACGCAGTATTTT. The chain couples TRBV7-3 to TRBJ2-3; unclear D gene. This CDR3 has 13 residues. The germline V and J ends were trimmed by 5 bases and 6 bases, with 12 bases remaining between them. Germline V gives CDR1 SGHTA, CDR2 FQGTGA.

This chain connects TRBV6-5 to TRBJ1-4; 7 nucleotides agree with TRBD1. After removal of 6 bases from V and 7 bases from J, the junction contained 8 bases not matched to a gene. The CDR3 is made up of 14 amino acids. Germline values: CDR1 MNHEY, CDR2 SVGAGI. CDR3 loop: CASSNRGVGEKLFF. DNA for the CDR3: TGTGCCAGCAGCAACAGGGGCGTCGGTGAAAAACTGTTTTTT.

This clone was seen once. The chain carries TRBV6-6 and TRBJ2-1; D possibly corresponds to TRBD2 (7 bases). The CDR3 contains 13 residues. The ends were cut back, 6 bases at V and 3 bases at J, with 9 bases in the middle. Looked up from germline, CDR1 is MNHNY and CDR2 is SVGAGI (reference sequence). This chain's CDR3 is CASRGGLYNEQFF. The CDR3, as DNA: TGTGCCAGCAGGGGGGGGCTCTACAATGAGCAGTTCTTC.

This chain connects TRBV19 to TRBJ1-4; D possibly corresponds to TRBD1 (5 bases). The germline gives CDR1 LNHDA, CDR2 SQIVND (reference sequence). V lost 3 bases, J lost 6 bases, and 20 bases lay in between. The CDR3 is made up of 17 amino acids. The CDR3 DNA sequence: TGTGCCAGTAGTATCCCCCCAACCGGACAAGGTGATGAAAAACTGTTTTTT. This translates into CASSIPPTGQGDEKLFF.

The chain employs TRBV7-2 and TRBJ1-4; D is perhaps TRBD1 (6 bases). The length of the CDR3 is 13 residues. With 4 bases removed from V and 9 bases from J, the gap between germline ends came to 12 bases. The V gene's germline CDR1 is SGHTA and CDR2 FQGNSA. The CDR3: CASSSLTGQKLFF. The CDR3 nucleotides are TGTGCCAGCAGCTCTTTGACAGGTCAAAAACTGTTTTTT.

The chain combines TRBV9 with TRBJ1-6; 7 bases match TRBD1. There are 14 residues in the CDR3. The ends lost 4 bases at V and 6 bases at J; junction bases unmatched: 4. Germline lookup yields CDR1 SGDLS and CDR2 YYNGEE. This CDR3 reads CASSNNRGNSPLHF. The CDR3 nucleotides read TGTGCCAGCAGCAATAACAGGGGTAATTCACCCCTCCACTTT.

The chain joins TRBV4-1 to TRBJ1-5; D gene uncertain. This CDR3 region has 14 residues. Germline lookup yields CDR1 MGHRA and CDR2 YSYEKL. V shed 0 bases and J shed 6 bases, with 9 bases lying between them. CDR3 amino acids: CASSQDRGFQPQHF. In DNA form, the CDR3 reads TGCGCCAGCAGCCAAGATCGAGGGTTTCAGCCCCAGCATTTT.

The chain is built from TRBV19 and TRBJ2-1; D remains ambiguous. CDR3 length: 12 residues. The V end lost 1 base, the J end lost 15 bases, and 13 bases lay between the germline ends. Germline V gene data show CDR1 as LNHDA and CDR2 as SQIVND (reference sequence). The CDR3 sequence is CASSIGGPGWFF. CDR3 DNA sequence: TGTGCCAGTAGTATAGGAGGCCCTGGGTGGTTCTTC.

The V call is TRBV10-1, the J call TRBJ2-1, with D perhaps TRBD1 (6 bases). CDR3 size: 14 residues. From germline, CDR1 is WNHNN and CDR2 SYGVQD (reference sequence). The V and J ends lost 0 bases and 4 bases respectively, with 7 bases between them. CDR3 sequence: CASSESDSYNEQFF. CDR3 sequence (DNA): TGCGCCAGCAGTGAGTCGGACAGTTACAATGAGCAGTTCTTC.

The V call is TRBV11-2, the J call TRBJ2-1, with 15 bases that match TRBD2. Looked up from germline, CDR1 is SGHAT and CDR2 is FQNNGV. J was trimmed by 8 bases and V by 5 bases; bases with no gene match: 4. The CDR3 consists of 15 residues. The CDR3 reads CASSQGLAGGYEQFF. In DNA form, the CDR3 reads TGTGCCAGCAGCCAAGGACTAGCGGGGGGGTATGAGCAGTTCTTC.